What follows are 14 T cell receptor beta chains derived from one specimen sequenced in a study of PD-L1 blockade in urothelial cancer. The repertoire was sequenced with immunoSEQ multiplex PCR; TCRdb's copy has only in-frame clones and lacks some. The repertoire holds some 76,000 clones, with roughly nine tenths as singletons. This specimen consisted of PBMCs, obtained around atezolizumab (anti-PD-L1) treatment. Receptor source: a man in his 60s with urothelial cancer.

The V call is TRBV19, the J call TRBJ2-5, with 7 bases matching TRBD2. V was clipped by 2 bases and J by 4 bases; unmatched bases: 4. CDR3 length: 14 residues. Germline V CDR1 and CDR2: LNHDA, SQIVND (reference sequence). The CDR3 nucleotides are TGTGCCAGTAGTATAAGGGCTAGCGGAGAGACCCAGTACTTC. It specifies CASSIRASGETQYF.

The CDR3 is CASSSPGTGGGQPQHF. The CDR3 nucleotides read TGTGCCAGCAGTTCCCCCGGGACAGGGGGCGGTCAGCCCCAGCATTTT. The rearrangement links TRBV28 to TRBJ1-5; 12 nucleotides agree with TRBD1. Trimming took 4 bases from V and 6 from J; bases not matched to a gene: 7. Looked up from germline, CDR1 is MDHEN and CDR2 is SYDVKM. CDR3 length: 16 amino acids.

This sequence joins TRBV5-4 and TRBJ2-7, with 7 positions matching TRBD2. Trimming took 0 bases from V and 0 from J; bases not matched to a gene: 3. The length of the CDR3 is 15 residues. Germline lookup yields CDR1 SGHNT and CDR2 YYREEE (reference sequence). CDR3 in DNA: TGTGCCAGCAGCTTGGGCGGGGGTAACTCCTACGAGCAGTACTTC. Protein sequence: CASSLGGGNSYEQYF.

The gene calls are TRBV5-6 and TRBJ2-3, with TRBD2 as a possible D gene (5 bases). V was pared by 4 bases and J by 6 bases, with 18 bases between. The CDR3 contains 15 residues. Germline V CDR1 and CDR2: SGHDT, YYEEEE. In nucleotides, the CDR3 is TGTGCCAGCAGCCCGCCGGCCGCGGGCGGGGATACGCAGTATTTT. Translation gives CASSPPAAGGDTQYF.

The table lists this clone with a few counts. The CDR3 coding sequence is TGCGCCAGCAGCTTAACTTGGGGGCAAGATACGCAGTATTTT. Amino acid sequence: CASSLTWGQDTQYF. The chain recombines TRBV5-1 with TRBJ2-3; a weak D match, TRBD1 (6 bases). The V gene lost 2 bases and the J gene lost 5 bases, with 12 bases spanning the gap. The length of the CDR3 is 14 residues. The germline CDR1 and CDR2 sequences are SGHRS and YFSETQ.

The gene calls are TRBV12-5 and TRBJ2-7, with TRBD2 as a possible D gene (5 bases). Germline V lookup: CDR1 LGHNT, CDR2 FRNRAP. The CDR3 totals 14 residues. V lost 2 bases, J lost 2 bases, and 10 bases lay in between. This CDR3 reads CASGLSGWTYEQYF. Here the CDR3 DNA reads TGTGCTAGTGGTTTGTCGGGGTGGACCTACGAGCAGTACTTC.

The J gene is TRBJ2-3, the V gene TRBV5-6; TRBD2 is a possible D gene (7 bases). The CDR3 extends over 16 amino acids. Germline V gene lookup returns CDR1 SGHDT and CDR2 YYEEEE. Trimming removed 0 bases from V and 0 bases from J, with 11 bases in between. The chain's CDR3 is CASSLGAGASTDTQYF. In DNA form, the CDR3 reads TGTGCCAGCAGCTTGGGTGCGGGGGCGAGCACAGATACGCAGTATTTT.

This chain links TRBV5-1 with TRBJ2-7; weak D call: TRBD1 (5 bases). Trimming cost V 0 bases and J 2 bases, with 12 bases left between them. The V gene's germline CDR1 is SGHRS and CDR2 YFSETQ. This CDR3 is 15 amino acids long. The CDR3 DNA follows: TGCGCCAGCAGCTTGGCCCCAGGGCCAACCTACGAGCAGTACTTC. Its protein product is CASSLAPGPTYEQYF.

The chain links TRBV6-5 to TRBJ2-5; possible D gene TRBD1, 5 bases. CDR1 is MNHEY, CDR2 SVGAGI, per germline. With 0 bases removed from V and 5 bases from J, the gap between germline ends came to 13 bases. The CDR3 consists of 15 residues. The CDR3 reads CASSYSGGSGETQYF. The CDR3 region has the DNA TGTGCCAGCAGTTACTCGGGTGGGTCAGGGGAGACCCAGTACTTC.

The V call is TRBV7-8, the J call TRBJ2-3, with 10 bases lining up with TRBD1. The CDR3 has 15 amino acids. V lost 3 bases, J lost 5 bases, and 5 bases stayed unmatched. Germline CDR1 SGHVS, CDR2 FQNEAQ. The CDR3 is CASSFRDRGIDTQYF. CDR3 DNA: TGTGCCAGCAGCTTTCGGGACAGGGGAATAGATACGCAGTATTTT.

The chain links TRBV6-1 to TRBJ1-1; D is perhaps TRBD1 (5 bases). This CDR3 has 13 amino acids. Germline assignment: CDR1 MNHNS and CDR2 SASEGT. V was shortened by 9 bases and J by 1 base, with 12 bases between the two germline ends. The CDR3 nucleotides read TGTGCCAGTACTGGGGCCAGGAACACTGAAGCTTTCTTT. The encoded protein is CASTGARNTEAFF.

The chain combines TRBV19 with TRBJ2-7; possibly TRBD2 for D (6 bases). In germline, CDR1 is LNHDA, CDR2 SQIVND (reference sequence). The CDR3 covers 12 residues. CDR3 coding DNA: TGTGTGGGGGGTGGGCTTACCTACGAGCAGTACTTC. Its translation is CVGGGLTYEQYF.

This clone came up once. The chain recombines TRBV11-2 with TRBJ2-5; 8 positions match TRBD2. The CDR3 runs to 16 residues. The V segment lost 5 bases and the J segment 5 bases; nucleotides outside the gene matches: 13. Germline V gene data show CDR1 as SGHAT and CDR2 as FQNNGV. The CDR3 loop is CASSVVFRGGLETQYF. The CDR3 DNA reads TGTGCCAGCAGCGTTGTGTTTCGGGGGGGCTTGGAGACCCAGTACTTC.

The chain recombines TRBV4-3 with TRBJ2-3, with 10 bases that match TRBD2. This CDR3 has 17 amino acids. Germline V gene lookup returns CDR1 LGHNA and CDR2 YSLEER. J was trimmed by 5 bases and V by 4 bases; bases with no gene match: 12. The CDR3 here is CASSPSSSGRAQDTQYF. The CDR3 nucleotides are TGCGCCAGCAGCCCGTCGTCTAGCGGGAGAGCCCAAGATACGCAGTATTTT.